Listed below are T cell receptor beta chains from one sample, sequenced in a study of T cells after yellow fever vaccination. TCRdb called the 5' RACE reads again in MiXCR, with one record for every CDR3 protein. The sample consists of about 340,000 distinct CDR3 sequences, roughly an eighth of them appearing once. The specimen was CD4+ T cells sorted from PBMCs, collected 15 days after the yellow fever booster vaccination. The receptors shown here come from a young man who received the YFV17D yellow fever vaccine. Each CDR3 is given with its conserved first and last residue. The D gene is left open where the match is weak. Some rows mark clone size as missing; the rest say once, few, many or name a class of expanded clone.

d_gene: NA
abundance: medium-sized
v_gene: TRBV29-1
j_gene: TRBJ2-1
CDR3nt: TGCAGCGTTGCTCCGCGATTCAACAATGAGCAGTTCTTC
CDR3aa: CSVAPRFNNEQFF

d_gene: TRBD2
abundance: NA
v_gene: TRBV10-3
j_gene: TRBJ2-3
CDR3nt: TGTGCCATCAGTGAGGGTGGCGGGGGGACCGATACGCAGTATTTT
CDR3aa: CAISEGGGGTDTQYF

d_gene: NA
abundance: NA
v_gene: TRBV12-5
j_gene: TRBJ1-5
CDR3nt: TGTGCTAGTGGTTTGAGTTCCGGAGGGGGATTACAGCCCCAGCATTTT
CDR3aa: CASGLSSGGGLQPQHF

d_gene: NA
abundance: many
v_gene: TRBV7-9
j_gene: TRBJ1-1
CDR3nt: TGTGCCAGCAGCTTAGGAGCAGTCACTGAAGCTTTCTTT
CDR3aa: CASSLGAVTEAFF

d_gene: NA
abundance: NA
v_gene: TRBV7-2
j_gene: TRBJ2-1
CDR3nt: TGTGCCAGCAGCTTTGTTTGGCAGGGAGGATTGGGGCAGTTCTTC
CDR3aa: CASSFVWQGGLGQFF

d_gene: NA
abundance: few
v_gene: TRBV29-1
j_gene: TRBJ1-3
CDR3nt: TGCAGCGTGCGAACAGGCGGTACTGGAAACACCATATATTTT
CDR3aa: CSVRTGGTGNTIYF

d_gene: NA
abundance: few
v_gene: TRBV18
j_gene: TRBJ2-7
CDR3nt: TGTGCCAGCTCACCCCGGAGGAGCTCCTACGAGCAGTACTTC
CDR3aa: CASSPRRSSYEQYF

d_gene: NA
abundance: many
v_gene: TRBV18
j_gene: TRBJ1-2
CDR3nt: TGTGCCAGCTCACCTCCAGGATCGGATGGCTACACCTTC
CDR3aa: CASSPPGSDGYTF

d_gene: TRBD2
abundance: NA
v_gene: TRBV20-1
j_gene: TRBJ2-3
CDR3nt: TGCAGTGCTAGACCAGGGACTAGCGCAGATACGCAGTATTTT
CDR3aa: CSARPGTSADTQYF

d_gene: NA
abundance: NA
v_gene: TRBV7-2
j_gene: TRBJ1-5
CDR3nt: TGTGCCAGCAGCTTAGTTGGGACGGGAAATCAGCCCCAGCATTTT
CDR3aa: CASSLVGTGNQPQHF